The clone carrying this T cell receptor beta chain showed up just a few times. Its antigen is unidentified. The intended depth for sequencing was 1 in 200,000 to 1 in 1 million T cells. Libraries were prepared by immunoSEQ multiplex PCR; TCRdb keeps only in-frame clonotypes and omits some of them. Of approximately 50,000 clones detected, about 65% appear once; the ten largest clones hold roughly 45%. In germline, CDR1 is SQVTM, CDR2 ANQGSEA. The CDR3 extends over 13 amino acids. V dropped 4 bases and J dropped 6 bases, with 12 bases sitting between them. PBMCs were cryopreserved, and 2 to 2.5 micrograms of genomic DNA from them went into TCR beta libraries. The source of the sample is a study of cytotoxic CD8 clonotypes in ibrutinib-treated CLL. About the study: Collecting the response samples happened after a median approximately twelve months of treatment, with a range of 6 to 36. Study-level findings and limits: At progression, clonality fell back toward baseline after rising at ibrutinib response.

This receptor was identified in a human donor with chronic lymphocytic leukemia. The sequenced sample was PBMCs, obtained after 12 months of ibrutinib treatment. V is TRBV29-1 and J is TRBJ2-2; D is possibly TRBD1 (6 bases). The CDR3 coding sequence is TGCAGCGTTGCAGGGGCTGAAGCCGGGGAGCTGTTTTTT. Its translation is CSVAGAEAGELFF.